A single T cell receptor beta chain is shown here with its context. Its antigen is unidentified. PCR was performed using 60 Vbeta and 13 Jbeta primers. The table came from immunoSEQ multiplex PCR; TCRdb's copy has only in-frame clones and leaves some out. The sample includes over 110,000 clones, 80% of them seen just once. V was clipped by 4 bases and J by 5 bases; unmatched bases: 8. Germline values: CDR1 KGHSH, CDR2 LQKENI. The CDR3 totals 15 residues. The entry originates in a study of cytomegalovirus exposure and HLA in healthy donors. In the study overall: An early release of data contained about 85 million unique TCRs, which came from HLA-typed donors. Findings of the study overall: A later analysis appeared to link common viral pathogens to several of the most significant clusters. Rare TCR sequences dominated, though some public TCRs recurred in many donors. The later analysis indicated that the majority of CMV-associated TCR beta chains appeared HLA-restricted.

The sample comprised PBMCs. The TCR was taken from a man aged 40-49 years in good health and CMV-seronegative. V usage is TRBV18 and J usage is TRBJ2-5; TRBD1 agrees at 9 bases. DNA of the CDR3: TGTGCCAGCTCACGTACAGGGGGCTACGAGGAGACCCAGTACTTC. It encodes CASSRTGGYEETQYF.